The rows below give T cell receptor beta chains drawn from one sample of a study of radiotherapy plus CTLA-4 blockade in lung cancer. Assay: immunoSEQ multiplex PCR; the TCRdb copy retains only in-frame clones and omits some. Among tens of thousands of clones listed, around 80% were seen once. The sample consisted of peripheral blood, taken from a patient treated with radiotherapy plus ipilimumab. Source of these receptors: a human donor with non-small cell lung cancer who had stable disease on radiotherapy plus ipilimumab. The CDR3 runs from the conserved cysteine through the conserved F or W. Each record gives: clone size, V gene, J gene, D gene, CDR3 DNA, CDR3 protein. A D gene is named only where the DNA matches it firmly. Where a row states a size, it is once, few, many or the class of an expanded clone; other rows omit it.

>NA|TRBV9|TRBJ1-5|TRBD1
TGTGCCAGCAGCGTAGGACAGGGAGGGCAGCCCCAGCATTTT
CASSVGQGGQPQHF
>NA|TRBV7-8|TRBJ2-7|TRBD2
TGTGCCAGCAGCTCACCGGGACTAGCGGGGAGCTACGAGCAGTACTTC
CASSSPGLAGSYEQYF
>NA|TRBV2|TRBJ1-4|NA
TGTGCCAGCAGGCCTCCGGGACTTCAAGGGGAAAAACTGTTTTTT
CASRPPGLQGEKLFF
>NA|TRBV10-3|TRBJ2-1|NA
TGTGCCATCAGTATCTACAGGGAGATTAACCCCTTTGGTTACAATGAGCAGTTCTTC
CAISIYREINPFGYNEQFF
>few|TRBV5-1|TRBJ1-2|NA
TGCGCCAGCAGCCCCGACAGAAACTATGGCTACACCTTC
CASSPDRNYGYTF
>once|TRBV5-1|TRBJ2-3|NA
TGCGCCAGCAGCTTGGGTGTAGGCCACACAGATACGCAGTATTTT
CASSLGVGHTDTQYF
>NA|TRBV7-9|TRBJ2-1|NA
TGTGCCAGCAGCTTAGGGGGGTCTACCTACAATGAGCAGTTCTTC
CASSLGGSTYNEQFF
>NA|TRBV18|TRBJ1-4|TRBD1
TGTGCCAGCTCACCCGACAGGGCGAATGAAAAACTGTTTTTT
CASSPDRANEKLFF
>NA|TRBV4-3|TRBJ1-1|NA
TGCGCCAGCAGCCAAGAAAGGGGGGTCGGGACTGAAGCTTTCTTT
CASSQERGVGTEAFF
>NA|TRBV9|TRBJ2-2|NA
TGTGCCAGCAGCGTCGTCACCGGGGAGCTGTTTTTT
CASSVVTGELFF
>NA|TRBV12-5|TRBJ1-1|NA
TGTGCTAGTGGCCAAGGACGGCTAAACACTGAAGCTTTCTTT
CASGQGRLNTEAFF
>once|TRBV5-4|TRBJ1-2|NA
TGTGCCAGCAGCCCCAAGGAGGTCCACTATGGCTACACCTTC
CASSPKEVHYGYTF
>NA|TRBV25-1|TRBJ1-5|NA
TGTGCCAGCAGTGAAGGAGCCAGGGAGGGTCAGCCCCAGCATTTT
CASSEGAREGQPQHF
>NA|TRBV28|TRBJ2-3|NA
TGTGCCAGCAGTTCCCGGGACACAGATACGCAGTATTTT
CASSSRDTDTQYF
>NA|TRBV6-1|TRBJ2-7|TRBD2
TGTGCCAGCAGTTCCCCCCGCGGGGGGGCGTACGAGCAGTACTTC
CASSSPRGGAYEQYF
>NA|TRBV7-3|TRBJ2-2|TRBD1
TGTGCCAGCAGCTCGCCGGACAGGGCACAAACCGGGGAGCTGTTTTTT
CASSSPDRAQTGELFF